The 18 T cell receptor beta chains reported below all come from one sample, sequenced in a study of T cell changes during pregnancy in multiple sclerosis. Sequencing was performed with immunoSEQ multiplex PCR; in TCRdb, only in-frame clones are kept and a portion is missing. This table holds roughly 100,000 clones, 90% to 95% found once. The specimen was peripheral blood, collected after pregnancy. The receptor set was obtained from a female donor in good health, enrolled as a control in a pregnancy study.

This clone was detected only once. This chain's CDR3 is CASSLTRLAISTDTQYF. The CDR3 DNA reads TGTGCCAGCAGCTTAACCCGACTAGCAATCAGCACAGATACGCAGTATTTT. This rearrangement joins TRBV7-3 to TRBJ2-3; 7 positions match TRBD2. The CDR3 covers 17 residues. The germline gives CDR1 SGHTA, CDR2 FQGTGA. After removal of 0 bases from V and 0 bases from J, the junction contained 6 bases not matched to a gene.

This clone has a handful of counts. The J gene is TRBJ1-6, the V gene TRBV2; 7 positions agree with TRBD1. The CDR3 is 13 amino acids. CDR1 is SNHLY and CDR2 is FYNNEI in the germline V gene. V lost 8 bases and J lost 10; bases outside the gene matches: 8. The CDR3: CASRGTEASPLHF. The CDR3 DNA reads as TGTGCCAGCCGGGGGACAGAGGCCTCACCCCTCCACTTT.

This clone showed up just once. The chain is built from TRBV28 and TRBJ1-2, with D possibly matching TRBD1 (5 bases). Germline CDR1 and CDR2: MDHEN and SYDVKM. Trimming removed 0 bases from V and 0 bases from J, with 14 bases in between. The CDR3 extends over 17 amino acids. In DNA form, the CDR3 reads TGTGCCAGCAGTTTATGGAGAACAGGCTCCACTAACTATGGCTACACCTTC. It is translated as CASSLWRTGSTNYGYTF.

On this clone: An end of the junction does not agree with germline; a read error may underlie this. The V call is TRBV7-9, the J call TRBJ2-6; D is perhaps TRBD1 (6 bases). The CDR3 runs 16 residues. The V gene's germline CDR1 is SEHNR and CDR2 FQNEAQ (reference sequence). This chain's CDR3 is CASSVAGVSGANVLTF. The CDR3 coding sequence is TGTGCCAGCAGCGTAGCAGGGGTTTCTGGGGCCAACGTCCTGACTTTC.

With respect to this clone: This may be a read error, as it is one base from a much larger clone. This rearrangement joins TRBV6-5 to TRBJ2-1, with 7 positions matching TRBD2. The germline gives CDR1 MNHEY, CDR2 SVGAGI. V gave up 6 bases and J gave up 7 bases; unmatched junction bases: 3. This CDR3 spans 12 amino acids. CDR3 sequence: CASSLRGNEQFF. Written as DNA, the CDR3 is TGTGCCAGCAGCTTGCGGGGGAATGAGCAGTTCTTC.

The chain uses TRBV6-1 and TRBJ2-5, with 7 bases matching TRBD1. J gave up 3 bases and V 2 bases, and 9 bases lay outside the gene matches. The CDR3 is 16 residues long. Germline-derived CDR1 and CDR2 are MNHNS and SASEGT. The CDR3 DNA is TGTGCCAGCAGTGAACGTGGCAGGGGGTCGGAAGAGACCCAGTACTTC. Protein product: CASSERGRGSEETQYF.

V is TRBV11-2 and J is TRBJ1-3; the D is unclear. The germline V gene encodes CDR1 SGHAT and CDR2 FQNNGV. The CDR3 has 14 amino acids. Trimming took 0 bases from V and 3 from J, leaving 6 bases between them. Here the CDR3 reads CASSLDPGGNTIYF. The CDR3 DNA reads TGTGCCAGCAGCTTAGATCCAGGTGGAAACACCATATATTTT.

The chain uses TRBV14 and TRBJ2-5; 8 bases agree with TRBD2. Germline CDR1 is SGHDN and CDR2 is FVKESK. The CDR3 is 16 residues long. J gave up 3 bases and V 0 bases, and 6 bases lay outside the gene matches. CDR3 bases: TGTGCCAGCAGCCAAGAAGGCAGGCGGGGGGAAGAGACCCAGTACTTC. Protein: CASSQEGRRGEETQYF.

The chain employs TRBV7-3 and TRBJ2-7; weak D call: TRBD2 (5 bases). This CDR3 spans 13 amino acids. V lost 0 bases, J lost 6 bases, and 9 bases lay in between. Germline loops: CDR1 SGHTA, CDR2 FQGTGA. The CDR3 DNA reads as TGTGCCAGCAGCTTAACCGGGCGGGCCGAGCAGTACTTC. As protein: CASSLTGRAEQYF.

The chain is built from TRBV4-3 and TRBJ1-2; TRBD1 agrees at 10 bases. CDR1 is LGHNA and CDR2 is YSLEER in the germline V gene. V gave up 1 base and J gave up 4 bases; unmatched junction bases: 3. This CDR3 comprises 15 residues. The CDR3 DNA follows: TGCGCCAGCAGCCAAGGGCGGACAGGGGGCTATGGCTACACCTTC. As protein: CASSQGRTGGYGYTF.

The genes are TRBV6-6 and TRBJ2-3, with D perhaps TRBD2 (5 bases). The CDR3 covers 15 residues. Germline values: CDR1 MNHNY, CDR2 SVGAGI (reference sequence). V lost 1 base and J lost 2, with 10 bases in between. Here the CDR3 reads CASSYYGLPTDTQYF. DNA of the CDR3: TGTGCCAGCAGTTACTATGGACTTCCCACAGATACGCAGTATTTT.

This chain joins TRBV18 and TRBJ2-5, with 7 nucleotides matching TRBD2. V dropped 3 bases and J dropped 2; count of bases not matched to a gene: 9. The germline V gene has CDR1 KGHSH and CDR2 LQKENI. The CDR3 contains 16 residues. The CDR3 loop is CASSPWVTAGQETQYF. The CDR3 DNA reads as TGTGCCAGCTCACCGTGGGTGACAGCGGGACAAGAGACCCAGTACTTC.

This clone was observed once. The chain links TRBV5-8 to TRBJ1-2; TRBD1 matches at 9 bases. V was clipped by 4 bases and J by 4 bases; unmatched bases: 14. CDR3 length: 17 amino acids. The germline V gene encodes CDR1 SGHTS and CDR2 YDEGEE. CDR3 sequence (DNA): TGTGCCAGCAGCCAGGGACAGGGATTCAATCTGGGCTATGGCTACACCTTC. It translates to CASSQGQGFNLGYGYTF.

The rearrangement links TRBV28 to TRBJ2-7; 9 bases map to TRBD1. CDR3 length: 13 amino acids. V shed 7 bases, J shed 5 bases, and the junction held 6 bases outside the gene matches. Germline lookup yields CDR1 MDHEN and CDR2 SYDVKM. The CDR3 loop is CASILGQGNEQYF. The CDR3 DNA follows: TGTGCCAGCATACTGGGACAGGGAAACGAGCAGTACTTC. The full variable domain, rest sourced from reference TRBV28 and TRBJ2-7, is DVKVTQSSRYLVKRTGEKVFLECVQDMDHENMFWYRQDPGLGLRLIYFSYDVKMKEKGDIPEGYSVSREKKERFSLILESASTNQTSMYLCASILGQGNEQYFGPGTRLTVT.

The chain links TRBV5-4 to TRBJ1-3; no clear D gene. Germline loops: CDR1 SGHNT, CDR2 YYREEE (reference sequence). The CDR3 length is 16 residues. Trimming stripped 0 bases from V and 2 bases from J, with 12 bases between. CDR3 nucleotide sequence: TGTGCCAGCAGCTTGGAGGCCGCGGCAACTGGAAACACCATATATTTT. It codes for CASSLEAAATGNTIYF.

The chain couples TRBV28 to TRBJ1-1, with 8 nucleotides matching TRBD1. The CDR3 has 14 amino acids. The V segment lost 5 bases and the J segment 7 bases; nucleotides outside the gene matches: 9. Germline lookup yields CDR1 MDHEN and CDR2 SYDVKM. The CDR3 sequence is CASSLGQGFFEAFF. DNA for the CDR3: TGTGCCAGCAGTCTTGGACAGGGCTTTTTTGAAGCTTTCTTT. Using reference TRBV28 and TRBJ1-1 for the parts outside the CDR3, the full variable domain is DVKVTQSSRYLVKRTGEKVFLECVQDMDHENMFWYRQDPGLGLRLIYFSYDVKMKEKGDIPEGYSVSREKKERFSLILESASTNQTSMYLCASSLGQGFFEAFFGQGTRLTVV.

The CDR3 DNA reads as TGCAGCGTTGAACCGGCGGGACAGGGGAACACCGGGGAGCTGTTTTTT. Its translation: CSVEPAGQGNTGELFF. V gene TRBV29-1 combines with J gene TRBJ2-2; the match to TRBD1 covers 9 bases. The CDR3 sequence is 16 residues long. Germline V lookup: CDR1 SQVTM, CDR2 ANQGSEA. The junction had 5 bases not matched to a gene; V was cut back by 2 bases and J by 1 base.

The J gene is TRBJ2-5, the V gene TRBV30; 12 bases map to TRBD2. The CDR3 covers 15 residues. Germline CDR1 is GTSNPN and CDR2 is SVGIG (reference sequence). The ends lost 5 bases at V and 3 bases at J; junction bases unmatched: 7. The CDR3 loop is CAWVPGLAGEETQYF. CDR3 in DNA: TGTGCCTGGGTTCCGGGACTAGCGGGCGAAGAGACCCAGTACTTC. The whole variable domain, filled in from reference TRBV30 and TRBJ2-5, reads SQTIHQWPATLVQPVGSPLSLECTVEGTSNPNLYWYRQAAGRGLQLLFYSVGIGQISSEVPQNLSASRPQDRQFILSSKKLLLSDSGFYLCAWVPGLAGEETQYFGPGTRLLVL.